These 12 T cell receptor beta chains share one sample of origin, sequenced in a study of regulatory T cells in long-lasting Graves disease. Noted time point: newly diagnosed GD, antithyroid drugs for less than 3 months. Extracted PBMC RNA gave rise to the TCR library. Assembly of TCR beta libraries relied on iRepertoire HTBI primers together with Arm-PCR of CDR3 regions. A single record per CDR3 protein comes from TCRdb applying MiXCR to the multiplex PCR reads. The sample includes about 470,000 distinct CDR3 sequences, 14% to 15% of them seen just once. These data were also filed under a second study, of T cells in Graves' hyperthyroidism and ophthalmopathy.

The sample was peripheral blood mononuclear cells (PBMCs), taken at new diagnosis, from a patient treated with antithyroid drugs. The receptors come from a woman younger than 45 with Graves disease.

This clonotype has only a few counts. The rearrangement joins TRBV20-1 to TRBJ2-1; a possible D gene is TRBD1 (5 bases). This CDR3 is 14 amino acids long. Per the germline V gene, CDR1 is DFQATT and CDR2 is SNEGSKA (reference sequence). V lost 6 bases and J 5 bases, leaving 17 bases between the germline ends. The CDR3 loop is CSALPFTGHNEQFF. The CDR3 nucleotides read TGCAGTGCCCTCCCGTTTACAGGCCACAATGAGCAGTTCTTC.

The V call is TRBV6-2 or TRBV6-3, the J call TRBJ2-1; D may match TRBD1 or TRBD2 (5 bases each). The CDR3 covers 12 residues. Trimming shortened V by 5 bases and J by 6 bases, and 8 bases separated the two germline ends. Looked up from germline, CDR1 is MNHEY and CDR2 is SVGEGT. The CDR3 bases are TGTGCCAGCAGTGGGACCGCCAATGAGCAGTTCTTC. The encoded protein is CASSGTANEQFF.

The rearrangement uses TRBV20-1 and TRBJ2-5; TRBD2 matches 9 bases. The CDR3 has 12 residues. Trimming cost V 6 bases and J 5 bases; bases outside gene matches: 4. The V gene's germline CDR1 is DFQATT and CDR2 SNEGSKA (reference sequence). The CDR3 is CSATAGGETQYF. The CDR3 region has the DNA TGCAGTGCCACGGCGGGGGGGGAGACCCAGTACTTC.

The table lists this clonotype with a few counts. This chain joins TRBV19 and TRBJ2-7; 13 bases align to TRBD2. The ends lost 4 bases at V and 4 bases at J; junction bases unmatched: 4. CDR3 length: 15 amino acids. Germline V CDR1 and CDR2: LNHDA, SQIVND (reference sequence). CDR3 in amino acids: CASSTKLAGGYEQYF. CDR3 sequence (DNA): TGTGCCAGTAGTACGAAACTAGCGGGAGGGTACGAGCAGTACTTC.

The table lists this clonotype with many counts. In DNA, the CDR3 is TGCGCCAGCAGCTTGAGGGGGAATAGCAATCAGCCCCAGCATTTT. Protein: CASSLRGNSNQPQHF. The rearrangement uses TRBV5-1 and TRBJ1-5, with a possible D match to TRBD1 (6 bases). The V gene's germline CDR1 is SGHRS and CDR2 YFSETQ. This CDR3 has 15 residues. V lost 1 base, J lost 0 bases, and 8 bases lay in between.

The chain has TRBV30 and TRBJ1-2; no clear D. Germline V CDR1 and CDR2: GTSNPN, SVGIG (reference sequence). This CDR3 is 14 amino acids long. Trimming removed 0 bases at V and 4 bases at J, with 12 bases between. Here the CDR3 reads CAWSVSQTLYGYTF. Written as DNA, the CDR3 is TGTGCCTGGAGTGTATCTCAGACTCTCTATGGCTACACCTTC.

This clonotype has at least ten counts. The chain couples TRBV28 to TRBJ1-3, with 12 bases aligning to TRBD1. The germline V gene has CDR1 MDHEN and CDR2 SYDVKM. This CDR3 has 15 amino acids. Trimming removed 2 bases from V and 8 bases from J; junction bases left unmatched: 4. The CDR3 here is CASSLPGQGAYTIYF. The DNA for the CDR3 is TGTGCCAGCAGTTTACCGGGACAGGGGGCATACACCATATATTTT.

This clonotype showed up many times. DNA of the CDR3: TGTGCCAGCAGCCCACCGGGACTACAAGAGACCCAGTACTTC. It yields the protein CASSPPGLQETQYF. This sequence joins TRBV9 and TRBJ2-5, with 7 bases lining up with TRBD2. CDR1 is SGDLS and CDR2 is YYNGEE in the germline V gene. The CDR3 runs 14 residues. After removal of 4 bases from V and 2 bases from J, the junction contained 5 bases not matched to a gene.

V usage is TRBV12-3 or TRBV12-4 and J usage is TRBJ2-5; tentative D call: TRBD1 (6 bases). The V gene lost 4 bases and the J gene lost 3 bases, with 15 bases spanning the gap. The CDR3 contains 15 residues. CDR3 DNA sequence: TGTGCCAGCAGTTCCTGGACAGAGAATAAAGAGACCCAGTACTTC. This translates into CASSSWTENKETQYF.

V and J are TRBV19 and TRBJ1-2; D may be TRBD1 (6 bases). The germline CDR1 and CDR2 sequences are LNHDA and SQIVND (reference sequence). The CDR3 totals 15 residues. Deletions cut 8 bases from V and 6 bases from J, with 22 bases between. The CDR3 nucleotides are TGTGCCAGTGCTCTAGTCCACCCTCAGGGGAATGGCTACACCTTC. Translating it yields CASALVHPQGNGYTF.

This clonotype was found many times. The rearrangement uses TRBV9 and TRBJ2-1; a weak D match, TRBD2 (5 bases). The CDR3 runs 13 residues. CDR1 and CDR2 (germline): SGDLS, YYNGEE. Trimming stripped 3 bases from V and 2 bases from J, with 6 bases between. The CDR3 loop is CASSAGTYNEQFF. The CDR3 bases are TGTGCCAGCAGCGCCGGGACCTACAATGAGCAGTTCTTC.

The rearrangement joins TRBV19 to TRBJ1-1; D remains unclear. CDR1 and CDR2 (germline): LNHDA, SQIVND (reference sequence). V lost 2 bases, J lost 3 bases, and 10 bases lay in between. The CDR3 has 14 amino acids. CDR3 nucleotides: TGTGCCAGTAGTATAACAGCAGAGGACACTGAAGCTTTCTTT. It translates to CASSITAEDTEAFF.